The 19 T cell receptor beta chains below were found in one sample sequenced in a study of sequential checkpoint blockade in melanoma. Only in-frame clones appear in the TCRdb table, and some are missing; sequencing was by immunoSEQ multiplex PCR. The sample carries more than 10,000 clones, around 65% recorded once. The treatment was: randomized to nivolumab then ipilimumab (arm A) or the reverse (arm B). Sequenced material: CD8+ T cells sorted from blood (inferred from file names), taken from a patient given nivolumab and ipilimumab in sequence. The source of these receptors is a human donor with melanoma.

This clone has just a few counts. The CDR3 DNA reads TGTGCCAGCAGCTTCGCCGGGGATTCCTACGAGCAGTACTTC. Translated: CASSFAGDSYEQYF. The chain employs TRBV11-2 and TRBJ2-7; D is possibly TRBD2 (5 bases). The CDR3 is made up of 14 amino acids. Trimming left V 3 bases short and J 1 base short, with 10 bases between. Germline V lookup: CDR1 SGHAT, CDR2 FQNNGV. The entire variable domain, with the rest obtained from reference TRBV11-2 and TRBJ2-7, is as follows: EAGVAQSPRYKIIEKRQSVAFWCNPISGHATLYWYQQILGQGPKLLIQFQNNGVVDDSQLPKDRFSAERLKGVDSTLKIQPAKLEDSAVYLCASSFAGDSYEQYFGPGTRLTVT.

The chain couples TRBV9 to TRBJ2-3, with 8 bases matching TRBD2. This CDR3 region has 16 residues. With 0 bases clipped from V and 6 bases from J, the junction kept 9 bases outside the gene matches. Per germline, CDR1 SGDLS and CDR2 YYNGEE. This CDR3 is CASSVAGSGESDTQYF. The CDR3 nucleotides read TGTGCCAGCAGCGTAGCAGGTAGCGGGGAGTCGGATACGCAGTATTTT.

The chain couples TRBV7-9 to TRBJ1-2, with 7 bases aligning to TRBD1. The V segment lost 4 bases and the J segment 1 base; nucleotides outside the gene matches: 12. Germline V gene lookup returns CDR1 SEHNR and CDR2 FQNEAQ (reference sequence). The CDR3 consists of 17 residues. For the CDR3, the DNA is TGTGCCAGCAGCTCCGGTGCCGGGACAGCCCTTAACTATGGCTACACCTTC. Translated: CASSSGAGTALNYGYTF.

J is TRBJ2-5 and V is TRBV7-2, with D hard to call. The end of the DNA fits TRBJ2-7 better, so the J call may be wrong. Germline CDR1 SGHTA, CDR2 FQGNSA. CDR3 length equals 12 residues. The CDR3: CASSVSSYEQYF. The CDR3 DNA reads TGTGCCAGCAGCGTAAGCTCCTACGAGCAGTACTTC.

The genes are TRBV7-9 and TRBJ2-3, with TRBD2 matching 7 bases. The V gene end was trimmed by 10 bases and the J gene end by 1 base; junction bases not matched to a gene: 8. The length of the CDR3 is 14 residues. In germline, CDR1 is SEHNR, CDR2 FQNEAQ (reference sequence). CDR3 region: CATRLADGTDTQYF. CDR3 coding DNA: TGTGCCACCCGGCTAGCGGATGGCACAGATACGCAGTATTTT. Complete variable domain (other parts from reference TRBV7-9 and TRBJ2-3): DTGVSQNPRHKITKRGQNVTFRCDPISEHNRLYWYRQTLGQGPEFLTYFQNEAQLEKSRLLSDRFSAERPKGSFSTLEIQRTEQGDSAMYLCATRLADGTDTQYFGPGTRLTVL.

The J gene is TRBJ1-2, the V gene TRBV12-5; D is undetermined. The CDR3 has 13 amino acids. Trimming shortened V by 2 bases and J by 4 bases, and 8 bases separated the two germline ends. Germline V gives CDR1 LGHNT, CDR2 FRNRAP. Written as DNA, the CDR3 is TGTGCTAGTGGTTTGTCAAGACTCTATGGCTACACCTTC. This encodes CASGLSRLYGYTF.

The chain recombines TRBV7-2 with TRBJ2-3; the D gene is possibly TRBD2 (5 bases). The germline V and J ends were trimmed by 1 base and 7 bases, with 9 bases remaining between them. The CDR3 is 13 residues long. Germline assignment: CDR1 SGHTA and CDR2 FQGNSA. For the CDR3, the DNA is TGTGCCAGCAGCTTAGGCGGAGGTTATACGCAGTATTTT. Amino acids: CASSLGGGYTQYF.

This chain links TRBV5-6 with TRBJ2-1; D gene unclear. CDR1 and CDR2 from the germline V gene are SGHDT and YYEEEE. This CDR3 is 14 amino acids long. V was trimmed by 4 bases and J by 0 bases, leaving 8 bases between them. This chain's CDR3 is CASSLGGSYNEQFF. CDR3 nucleotides: TGTGCCAGCAGCCTGGGCGGCTCCTACAATGAGCAGTTCTTC.

The gene calls are TRBV5-6 and TRBJ1-5; no firm D call. Germline CDR1 is SGHDT and CDR2 is YYEEEE. Deletions cut 5 bases from V and 7 bases from J, with 19 bases between. The CDR3 has 15 amino acids. CDR3 residues: CASSSLESRGQPQHF. The CDR3 DNA sequence: TGTGCCAGCAGTTCCCTTGAGTCCCGCGGACAGCCCCAGCATTTT.

This chain uses TRBV6-5 with TRBJ1-2; a weak D match, TRBD1 (6 bases). This CDR3 comprises 14 residues. Trimming took off 9 bases at V and 1 base at J, with 15 bases between the two ends. Germline CDR1 is MNHEY and CDR2 is SVGAGI. For the CDR3, the DNA is TGTGCCAGTTCGACAGGCCGAGATAACTATGGCTACACCTTC. It codes for CASSTGRDNYGYTF.

The chain joins TRBV5-8 to TRBJ2-7; D may be TRBD1 (5 bases). The CDR3 is made up of 15 amino acids. Germline V gene lookup returns CDR1 SGHTS and CDR2 YDEGEE. Trimming removed 4 bases from V and 2 bases from J, with 16 bases in between. CDR3 loop: CASSPKKGQTYEQYF. DNA of the CDR3: TGTGCCAGCAGCCCAAAGAAAGGACAAACCTACGAGCAGTACTTC.

The chain carries TRBV27 and TRBJ1-5; 7 positions agree with TRBD1. J lost 3 bases, V lost 5 bases, and 7 bases had no gene match. The germline V gene encodes CDR1 MNHEY and CDR2 SMNVEV (reference sequence). The CDR3 has 15 amino acids. The CDR3 DNA is TGTGCCAGCAGTGCCTCGACAGGGAACAATCAGCCCCAGCATTTT. Its protein product is CASSASTGNNQPQHF.

This clone was found a few times. This chain joins TRBV6-4 and TRBJ1-1; unclear D gene. The germline CDR1 and CDR2 sequences are MRHNA and SNTAGT. The CDR3 runs 12 residues. The V and J ends lost 7 bases and 0 bases respectively, with 6 bases between them. The CDR3 coding sequence is TGTGCCAGCACTGGAGTGAACACTGAAGCTTTCTTT. It codes for CASTGVNTEAFF.

J is TRBJ1-1 and V is TRBV4-3; perhaps TRBD1 as D (5 bases). Germline V lookup: CDR1 LGHNA, CDR2 YSLEER. Trimming cost V 2 bases and J 7 bases, with 11 bases left between them. This CDR3 has 13 residues. The DNA of the CDR3 is TGCGCCAGCAGCCAAATTGGGGGGAGTGAAGCTTTCTTT. Its protein product is CASSQIGGSEAFF.

This clone was seen a few times. This chain joins TRBV7-4 and TRBJ2-4, with 10 bases lining up with TRBD1. CDR3 size: 15 residues. Germline trimming cut 2 bases from V and 3 bases from J; bases unmatched to any gene: 1. CDR1 is SGHVT, CDR2 SQSDAQ, per germline. The CDR3 DNA is TGTGCCAGCAGCTTAAGGGACAGGGGCAAAAACATTCAGTACTTC. Amino acids: CASSLRDRGKNIQYF. The entire variable domain, with the rest obtained from reference TRBV7-4 and TRBJ2-4, is as follows: GAGVSQSPRYKVAKRGRDVALRCDSISGHVTLYWYRQTLGQGSEVLTYSQSDAQRDKSGRPSGRFSAERPERSVSTLKIQRTEQGDSAVYLCASSLRDRGKNIQYFGAGTRLSVL.

The chain joins TRBV9 to TRBJ2-1; 9 bases are shared with TRBD2. There are 17 residues in the CDR3. Looked up from germline, CDR1 is SGDLS and CDR2 is YYNGEE. V lost 4 bases and J lost 7; bases outside the gene matches: 15. The CDR3 is CASSPEFLAGSPNEQFF. The CDR3, as DNA: TGTGCCAGCAGCCCTGAGTTTCTAGCGGGATCTCCAAATGAGCAGTTCTTC.

This chain joins TRBV19 and TRBJ2-5, with TRBD2 matching over 8 bases. The J call may be incorrect, as the DNA end agrees better with TRBJ2-7. The CDR3 runs to 13 residues. Germline assignment: CDR1 LNHDA and CDR2 SQIVND (reference sequence). Here the CDR3 DNA reads TGTGCCAGTAGTCTGGGACTAGACTACGAGCAGTACTTC. It is translated as CASSLGLDYEQYF.

This sequence joins TRBV5-1 and TRBJ2-5, with 7 bases lining up with TRBD2. The DNA end favors TRBJ2-7, so the J call may be wrong. CDR1 is SGHRS and CDR2 is YFSETQ in the germline V gene. The CDR3 is made up of 14 amino acids. The chain's CDR3 is CASSLWGGYDEQYF. CDR3 sequence (DNA): TGCGCCAGCAGCCTCTGGGGAGGGTACGACGAGCAGTACTTC.

V usage is TRBV7-6 and J usage is TRBJ1-1; 7 positions agree with TRBD1. In germline, CDR1 is SGHVS, CDR2 FNYEAQ. This CDR3 is 13 amino acids long. V dropped 4 bases and J dropped 9; count of bases not matched to a gene: 8. The CDR3, as DNA: TGTGCCAGCAGCTACCAAGACAGGGCCAAAGCTTTCTTT. Amino acid sequence: CASSYQDRAKAFF.